This TCR beta chain derives from a study of blood T cell repertoires in COVID-19. About the research overall: PBMCs, B-cell-depleted T cells, or T cells were the source of the cDNA or gDNA that made up the material.

Repertoires were generated with immunoSEQ multiplex PCR, while TCRdb's copy carries only in-frame clones and drops some. The sample has more than 90,000 clones; approximately 81% are singletons. The V end lost 0 bases, the J end lost 4 bases, and 15 bases lay between the germline ends. The germline gives CDR1 MNHEY, CDR2 SVGAGI. CDR3 size: 16 residues. The receptor's source is a man aged 55 to 69 with acute or convalescent COVID-19. Sample: peripheral blood. J is TRBJ1-2 and V is TRBV6-5; D is undetermined. The CDR3: CASSYSRARGAYGYTF. CDR3 bases: TGTGCCAGCAGTTACTCGAGGGCCCGGGGAGCCTATGGCTACACCTTC.